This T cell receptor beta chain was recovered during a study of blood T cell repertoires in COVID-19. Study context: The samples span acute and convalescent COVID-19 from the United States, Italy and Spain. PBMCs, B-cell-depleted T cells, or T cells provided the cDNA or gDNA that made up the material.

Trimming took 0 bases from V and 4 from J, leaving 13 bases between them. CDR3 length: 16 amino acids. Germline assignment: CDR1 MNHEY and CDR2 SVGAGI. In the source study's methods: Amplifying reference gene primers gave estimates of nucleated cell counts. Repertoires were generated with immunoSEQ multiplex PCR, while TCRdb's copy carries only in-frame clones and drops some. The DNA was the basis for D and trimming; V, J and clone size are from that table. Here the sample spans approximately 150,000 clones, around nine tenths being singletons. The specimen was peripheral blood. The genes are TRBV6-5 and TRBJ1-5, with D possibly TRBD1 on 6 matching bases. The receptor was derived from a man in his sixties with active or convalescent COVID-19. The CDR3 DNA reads TGTGCCAGCAGTTACTCCTCGACAGGCGTTAATCAGCCCCAGCATTTT. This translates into CASSYSSTGVNQPQHF.